A selection of T cell receptor beta chains follows, all from one sample in a study of Ad26.COV2.S vaccination and SARS-CoV-2 variants. TCRdb's copy holds only in-frame clones and misses some; the assay was immunoSEQ multiplex PCR. The sample carries about 500,000 clones, 80% to 90% recorded once. The specimen was peripheral blood, collected in a trial of Ad26.COV2.S vaccine versus placebo. These receptors were taken from a person aged 18 to 59 who received the Ad26.COV2.S COVID-19 vaccine or a placebo. Both conserved end residues are part of each CDR3. D genes are given only for firm matches. The listing skips clone size in some rows; elsewhere it reads once, few, many or a size class.

cdr3_nt	cdr3_aa	v_call	d_call	clone_size	j_call
TGTGCCAGCAGCATGTATACCTATGGCTACACCTTC	CASSMYTYGYTF	TRBV25-1	.	.	TRBJ1-2
TGTGCCAGCAGCCCCGTAGCGAGCGACTATGGCTACACCTTC	CASSPVASDYGYTF	TRBV5-4	.	few	TRBJ1-2
TGTGCCAGCAGCTTCAGGGAGAACAATCAGCCCCAGCATTTT	CASSFRENNQPQHF	TRBV5-6	.	.	TRBJ1-5
TGCGCCAGCAGCCGAAGAAATGAAAAACTGTTTTTT	CASSRRNEKLFF	TRBV4-1	.	.	TRBJ1-4
TGTGCCTGGAGTGTAAAACAGGGGGCCTACGAGCAGTACTTC	CAWSVKQGAYEQYF	TRBV30	TRBD1	.	TRBJ2-7
TGTGCCAGTAAGTGGACGATCGGGGGGGCCTACGAGCAGTACTTC	CASKWTIGGAYEQYF	TRBV19	TRBD2	.	TRBJ2-7
TGTGCCAGCTCATTCGACAGGAGCTCCTACGAGCAGTACTTC	CASSFDRSSYEQYF	TRBV18	.	.	TRBJ2-7
TGTGCCAGCAGACCCCTGGGGGGCGGAGAGACCCAGTACTTC	CASRPLGGGETQYF	TRBV28	.	.	TRBJ2-5
TGTGCCAGCAAAATTTGGGGGGCGCTTGGAAACACCATATATTTT	CASKIWGALGNTIYF	TRBV28	.	.	TRBJ1-3
TGTGCCAGCAGCCCCGGAGGAGGACAGCCCCAGCATTTT	CASSPGGGQPQHF	TRBV7-3	.	.	TRBJ1-5
TGTGCCATCAGTAACCCGGGACAGTCGAGCTCCTACGAGCAGTACTTC	CAISNPGQSSSYEQYF	TRBV10-3	TRBD1	.	TRBJ2-7
TGTGCCAGTAGTATAGCCAATCCAACAGGGATCTACGAGCAGTACTTC	CASSIANPTGIYEQYF	TRBV19	.	.	TRBJ2-7
TGTGCCAGCACCCCGTGGCAGGGGGCGGAAAAACTGTTTTTT	CASTPWQGAEKLFF	TRBV28	TRBD1	.	TRBJ1-4
TGTGCCAGCTCAGGTGCGGGACAGGGTGACTATGGCTACACCTTC	CASSGAGQGDYGYTF	TRBV18	TRBD1	.	TRBJ1-2
TGCGCCAGCAGCCCAGTTTTCGGGACAGACTACGAGCAGTACTTC	CASSPVFGTDYEQYF	TRBV5-1	TRBD1	.	TRBJ2-7
TGTGCCAGCAGGGGGACAGGGAAGGCTGGAAACACCATATATTTT	CASRGTGKAGNTIYF	TRBV6-5	TRBD1	few	TRBJ1-3
TGCGCCAGCAGCCAACTAACCGGGACAGGGGATTTTGGAAACACCATATATTTT	CASSQLTGTGDFGNTIYF	TRBV4-3	TRBD1	few	TRBJ1-3
TGTGCCAGCAGCTTAGGACAGGGGGCTACAGATACGCAGTATTTT	CASSLGQGATDTQYF	TRBV11-2	TRBD1	.	TRBJ2-3
TGCAGTGGGGTGCGTGAAGAGACCCAGTACTTC	CSGVREETQYF	TRBV20-1	.	.	TRBJ2-5
TGTGCCAGCAGCGTCGGGGAGGCGCCGCAGTATTTT	CASSVGEAPQYF	TRBV9	.	once	TRBJ2-3
TGTGCCAGCAGACCTAATCTGGGGCAGCGGATCACCGGGGAGCTGTTTTTT	CASRPNLGQRITGELFF	TRBV7-2	.	few	TRBJ2-2
TGTGCCAGCAAGTGGAGGGGGCTGTCGAATCAGCCCCAGCATTTT	CASKWRGLSNQPQHF	TRBV7-2	TRBD1	.	TRBJ1-5
TGTGCCAGCAGTAAGGGAGGTCAGCCCCAGCATTTT	CASSKGGQPQHF	TRBV2	.	few	TRBJ1-5
TGTGCCAGCAGCCCGACTAGCGGGATAGGAACCGGGGAGCTGTTTTTT	CASSPTSGIGTGELFF	TRBV5-4	TRBD2	.	TRBJ2-2
TGCGCCAGCAGCTTGGACAGGGTTTCCGAGCAGTACTTC	CASSLDRVSEQYF	TRBV5-1	.	.	TRBJ2-7
TGTGCCAGCAGTTTGAGGGGAACCGGGGAGCTGTTTTTT	CASSLRGTGELFF	TRBV27	.	.	TRBJ2-2
TGTGCCAGCAGCTCCGGGACAGGGGGCAACAATGAGCAGTTCTTC	CASSSGTGGNNEQFF	TRBV7-3	TRBD1	.	TRBJ2-1
TGTGCCAGCAGGGGCGACAGGGGTGGCTACACCTTC	CASRGDRGGYTF	TRBV6-5	TRBD1	.	TRBJ1-2
TGTGCCAGCTCGCCTAACAACGGACGGCCTCATGGCTACACCTTC	CASSPNNGRPHGYTF	TRBV18	.	.	TRBJ1-2
TGTGCCAGCAGCCAGACAGGATCAAATGAAAAACTGTTTTTT	CASSQTGSNEKLFF	TRBV3-1/TRBV3-2	.	.	TRBJ1-4
TGTGCCAGCGGACTAGCCTTCCAAGAGACCCAGTACTTC	CASGLAFQETQYF	TRBV28	TRBD2	.	TRBJ2-5
TGTGCCAGCAGCTTATCGGGGACAGGGTCAGATACGCAGTATTTT	CASSLSGTGSDTQYF	TRBV7-2	TRBD1	.	TRBJ2-3
TGTGCCAGCAGCTTCTCCCAGCGGGCCCGCTCCTACAATGAGCAGTTCTTC	CASSFSQRARSYNEQFF	TRBV11-2	.	.	TRBJ2-1
TGTGCCAGCAGCTATTCCGGGACTAGCGGGGGCCTACATGGAGAGACCCAGTACTTC	CASSYSGTSGGLHGETQYF	TRBV6-6	TRBD2	.	TRBJ2-5
TGTGCCACCAGTGAAGGGAGTAACTATGGCTACACCTTC	CATSEGSNYGYTF	TRBV24-1	.	.	TRBJ1-2
TGTGCCATCAGGGGGACCGCCTACGAGCAGTACTTC	CAIRGTAYEQYF	TRBV10-3	.	.	TRBJ2-7
TGCGCCAGCAGCCAAGTTAATCAGGGGCGGAATGAGCAGTTCTTC	CASSQVNQGRNEQFF	TRBV4-1	.	.	TRBJ2-1
TGCAGCGTAAGCCCATTCCAGGGGACAGATACGCAGTATTTT	CSVSPFQGTDTQYF	TRBV29-1	.	.	TRBJ2-3
TGTGCCAGCAGCGCCACCGGGACAAACTATGGCTACACCTTC	CASSATGTNYGYTF	TRBV9	.	.	TRBJ1-2
TGTGCCAGTACACCCGGACCGAGTCAACTACGGCCCCAGCATTTT	CASTPGPSQLRPQHF	TRBV19	.	.	TRBJ1-5
TGTGCCAGTAGTATAACCAGCTCTGGAAACACCATATATTTT	CASSITSSGNTIYF	TRBV19	.	once	TRBJ1-3
TGCGCCAGCAGCTTAACTAGTAACACTGAAGCTTTCTTT	CASSLTSNTEAFF	TRBV5-1	.	.	TRBJ1-1
TGTGCCAGCTCACCTAGCGCCGCGAACTACGAGCAGTACTTC	CASSPSAANYEQYF	TRBV18	.	.	TRBJ2-7
TGTGCCAGCATAGACGGGACAGGGATTAATCAGCCCCAGCATTTT	CASIDGTGINQPQHF	TRBV28	TRBD1	.	TRBJ1-5
TGTGCCAGCAGCTTAGCCGTCTCCCATGAGCAGTTCTTC	CASSLAVSHEQFF	TRBV7-2	.	.	TRBJ2-1
TGTGCCAGCAGCTTGGTAGCGGGGACAGATACGCAGTATTTT	CASSLVAGTDTQYF	TRBV11-2	TRBD2	.	TRBJ2-3
TGTGCCAGCAGTCAGCTCGACAGCTGGAATGAAAAACTGTTTTTT	CASSQLDSWNEKLFF	TRBV2	.	.	TRBJ1-4
TGCGCCAGCAGCCAAGATTACTCTGGAAACACCATATATTTT	CASSQDYSGNTIYF	TRBV4-3	.	.	TRBJ1-3